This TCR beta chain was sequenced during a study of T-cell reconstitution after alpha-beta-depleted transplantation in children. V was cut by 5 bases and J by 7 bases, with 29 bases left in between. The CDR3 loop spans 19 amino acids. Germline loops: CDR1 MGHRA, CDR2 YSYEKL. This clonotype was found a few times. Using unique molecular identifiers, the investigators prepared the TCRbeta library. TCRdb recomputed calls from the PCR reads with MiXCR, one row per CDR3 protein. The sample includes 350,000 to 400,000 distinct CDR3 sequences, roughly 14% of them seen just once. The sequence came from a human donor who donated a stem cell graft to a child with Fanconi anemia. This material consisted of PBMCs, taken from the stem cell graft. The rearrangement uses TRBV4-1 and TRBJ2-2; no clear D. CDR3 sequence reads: CASSKIVEERMDGRGELFF. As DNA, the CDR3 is TGCGCCAGCAGCAAAATCGTCGAAGAAAGGATGGATGGTCGCGGGGAGCTGTTTTTT.